Here is one TCR beta chain with its context. This clonotype was counted a few times. Its antigen has not been determined. No base quality information exists; no much larger clone differs at one position. The data were taken from a study of blood T cells in healthy people across ages (dated by TCRdb to 2015 to 2017). About the full investigation: Template switching captured roughly one uniquely barcoded TCR beta cDNA molecule per two T cells in model experiments. Age-related changes in TCR beta repertoire diversity were measured in the study by deep sequencing normalized with unique cDNA molecular identifiers. For two donors (one aged 18 to 30 and one aged 80 or older), the study analyzed two additional independent replicas of 1 million unique cDNA reads from the same blood draw. To avoid experimental bias, donors of different ages were distributed randomly across sequencing lanes. Four age groups were formed from the donors: young (average approximately 15 years), middle-aged (approximately 40), aged (under 70) and long-lived (roughly 81).

Broad study findings and their caveats: A strong correlation was found between observed TCR beta diversity and the percentage of naive T cells measured by flow cytometry. Observed TCR beta diversity per million T cells fell roughly linearly with age, and a significant reduction was already apparent by age around 40. Bulk unsorted PBMC profiling prevented conclusive comparison of naive and antigen-experienced compartments. Donor CMV infection status was unknown, potentially confounding age-related changes in expanded clonotypes. Compared with the aged group, more naive CD4+ T cells, fewer expanded clones and increased TCR diversity were shown by the long-lived group, suggesting age selection. Estimates of total diversity from one million sequenced T cells were regarded as lower bounds and underestimates.

Systemically healthy Caucasian individuals from Russia, some 38 in total and aged 6 to 90 years, were included as donors. Each donor gave ten milliliters of peripheral blood, collected into EDTA-treated Vacutainer tubes. Ficoll-Paque density-gradient centrifugation was used to isolate PBMCs, with at least 6.5 million per sample. Trizol reagent was used to extract total RNA from PBMCs, with at least 5.5 micrograms per sample. Naive CD45RAhigh/CD27high T cell percentages were measured by flow cytometry on a PBMC aliquot from every donor. Library preparation was by 5' RACE. Sequenced using an Illumina HiSeq 2500. The second PCR ran for roughly 7 to 12 cycles and used a J-beta primer mix along with a sample-barcoded 5' primer. Each TCR beta cDNA molecule received a unique molecular identifier from a template-switch 5' adaptor carrying 12 random nucleotides. Each sample yielded at least 3 million CDR3-containing paired-end reads. All of the RNA was converted into first-strand cDNA using the Mint cDNA synthesis kit, with a TRBC-specific oligonucleotide serving as the primer. Following uracil-DNA glycosylase treatment, a first 18-cycle PCR with universal primers M1SS and BC2_uni_R was performed on all cDNA. Regarding the original processing steps: For normalization, 1 million high-quality reads, each with a distinct molecular identifier, were randomly selected from each sample. Reads sharing molecular identifiers were discarded rather than binned into consensus sequences. MiTCR, with a Q25 quality threshold and the strictest error-elimination algorithm, was used for CDR3 identification, clonotype clustering and error correction. A nonparametric unseen species model with Euler transformation was used to estimate a lower bound on total TCR beta diversity. Clones were called with MiXCR by TCRdb after fastp trimmed the public reads at Q25, and only in-frame beta chains were retained. Rows are unified per CDR3 protein, each entry keeping the most common DNA and genes. The V and J calls follow TCRdb's processing rather than the paper's. The table for this sample lists 270,000 or so distinct CDR3 sequences; 25% to 30% of them were counted only once. The ten largest make up approximately 30% of the sample.

The V end gives up 4 bases and the J end 1 base, leaving 6 bases in the junction not matched to a gene. The CDR3 runs 15 residues from the cysteine to the phenylalanine. The retained sequence is limited to the CDR3, 45 bases, with the frame set at the first base. The germline V gene (reference sequence) supplies CDR1 DFQATT and CDR2 SNEGSKA. The sequenced material came from blood. The chain is encoded by TRBV20-1 joined to TRBJ2-2; 7 junctional bases match TRBD2. This receptor was taken from a woman aged 70-85 years in good health. The CDR3 region: CSAIQAGMNTGELFF. The sequence in DNA is TGCAGTGCTATACAAGCGGGAATGAACACCGGGGAGCTGTTTTTT.